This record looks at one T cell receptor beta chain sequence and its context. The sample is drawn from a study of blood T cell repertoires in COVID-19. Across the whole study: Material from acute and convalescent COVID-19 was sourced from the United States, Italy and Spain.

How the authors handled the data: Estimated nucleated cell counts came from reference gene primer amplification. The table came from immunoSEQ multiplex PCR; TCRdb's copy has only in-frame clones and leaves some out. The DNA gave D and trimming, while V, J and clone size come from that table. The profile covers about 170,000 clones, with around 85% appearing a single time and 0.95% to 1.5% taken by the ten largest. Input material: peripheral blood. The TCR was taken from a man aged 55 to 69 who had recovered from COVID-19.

DNA for the CDR3: TGTGCCAGTAGTATCCCATTAGGGAGGAGGTCTGGGGCCAACGTCCTGACTTTC. It codes for CASSIPLGRRSGANVLTF. The chain carries TRBV19 and TRBJ2-6; D perhaps matches TRBD2 (6 bases). The CDR3 covers 18 residues. The V and J ends lost 3 bases and 1 base respectively, with 16 bases between them. CDR1 is LNHDA, CDR2 SQIVND, per germline (reference sequence).